This T cell receptor beta chain was recorded in a study of T cell clonotyping in hematopoietic cell transplantation. Overall study results and limits: At the given depth, recipient repertoires were over 95% de novo clonotypes. Graft donor and pretransplant recipient Inverse Simpson Index values predicted broader posttransplant TCR diversity. After transplant, recipient diversity fell while pathologically expanded clonotypes grew through day 180.

The CDR3 has 13 amino acids. Trimming stripped 6 bases from V and 7 bases from J, with 15 bases between. The V gene's germline CDR1 is MNHNS and CDR2 SASEGT. Only in-frame clones appear in the TCRdb table, and some are missing; sequencing was by immunoSEQ multiplex PCR. The profile shows more than 3,500 clones, approximately 86% of them singletons. Note on this clone: The antigen is not known.

Blood collection times were about day -28 and days 30, 100, 180 posttransplant. The genes are TRBV6-1 and TRBJ1-1, with no clear D. The sequence came from a male patient in his sixties or seventies who had an allogeneic stem cell transplant from an unrelated donor, so T cells may come from the graft donor. Some clones in this sample may be carry-over from other donors' samples. Here the sequenced sample was peripheral blood mononuclear cells, taken 180 days after allogeneic stem cell transplant. CDR3 in DNA: TGTGCCAGCAGATTGGAGAGAGTCAATGAAGCTTTCTTT. Amino acids: CASRLERVNEAFF.